The rows below give T cell receptor beta chains drawn from one sample of a study of cytomegalovirus exposure and HLA in healthy donors. Assay: immunoSEQ multiplex PCR; the TCRdb copy retains only in-frame clones and omits some. The sample has 330,000 or so clones, 70% to 90% seen once. Sequencing was done on a sample of PBMCs. These receptors all come from a young woman in good health and CMV-seronegative. Each CDR3 is given with its conserved first and last residue. D genes are given only for firm matches. Size is stated for part of the rows, as once, few or many counts, or as a class when the clone is expanded.

>.|.|TRBJ2-2|TRBV19
TGTGCCAGTCGTGGGAGGAACACCGGGGAGCTGTTTTTT
CASRGRNTGELFF
>.|.|TRBJ2-3|TRBV11-1
TGTGCCAGCAGCTTAGCGCAATTGGGAGCGGTCGATACGCAGTATTTT
CASSLAQLGAVDTQYF
>.|TRBD2|TRBJ2-7|TRBV27
TGTGCCAGCAGCGGGAGGCGGCGCTCCTACGAGCAGTACTTC
CASSGRRRSYEQYF
>.|TRBD1|TRBJ2-2|TRBV4-1
TGCGCCAGCTCCCGGGACAGGGGGACCGGGGAGCTGTTTTTT
CASSRDRGTGELFF
>.|TRBD2|TRBJ2-1|TRBV28
TGTGCCAGCAGTTTATTGGTGGGAGGGCTCGATGAGCAGTTCTTC
CASSLLVGGLDEQFF
>.|.|TRBJ1-5|TRBV28
TGTGCCAGCAGTGAACAGGTTGGTAATCAGCCCCAGCATTTT
CASSEQVGNQPQHF
>.|TRBD2|TRBJ2-7|TRBV4-3
TGCGCCAGCAGCCAAGATCTTAGCGGGGCCACGGCCTACGAGCAGTACTTC
CASSQDLSGATAYEQYF
>.|TRBD2|TRBJ2-7|TRBV28
TGTGCCAGCACCACTAGCGGCCCCTACGAGCAGTACTTC
CASTTSGPYEQYF
>.|.|TRBJ2-7|TRBV4-3
TGCGCCAGCAGCCAAGCTAGGTCCTACGAGCAGTACTTC
CASSQARSYEQYF
>.|.|TRBJ2-2|TRBV7-6
TGTGCCAGCAGCCCGCTAATTCGGGTTTCTACCGGGGAGCTGTTTTTT
CASSPLIRVSTGELFF
>.|.|TRBJ2-2|TRBV18
TGTGCCAGCTCACCACTGGATAGCGCGAACACCGGGGAGCTGTTTTTT
CASSPLDSANTGELFF
>once|TRBD2|TRBJ2-3|TRBV2
TGTGCCAGCACCCTACAGGGGACTAGCCTGTCAGATACGCAGTATTTT
CASTLQGTSLSDTQYF
>few|TRBD1|TRBJ2-7|TRBV15
TGTGCCACCGCGGGACAGGGCTACGAGCAGTACTTC
CATAGQGYEQYF
>once|.|TRBJ1-1|TRBV27
TGTGCCAGCAGTTTATCGGCGGGGGGCTCTTTGAACACTGAAGCTTTCTTT
CASSLSAGGSLNTEAFF
>.|TRBD2|TRBJ2-3|TRBV4-2
TGTGCCAGCAGCCTCCGCACGGCAAGCGGGAAAACAGATACGCAGTATTTT
CASSLRTASGKTDTQYF
>.|TRBD2|TRBJ2-7|TRBV13
TGTGCCAGCAGCTCCGGGACTAGCGGCTTCTACGAGCAGTACTTC
CASSSGTSGFYEQYF
>.|.|TRBJ1-2|TRBV5-1
TGCGCCAGCAGCTTGGCCCGGAACTATGGCTACACCTTC
CASSLARNYGYTF
>.|.|TRBJ1-5|TRBV7-8
TGTGCCAGCAGCTTAGTACTCGGCAGGGTCGATCAGCCCCAGCATTTT
CASSLVLGRVDQPQHF
>.|.|TRBJ1-2|TRBV18
TGTGCCAGCTCACCACCCGGGACACCTAACTATGGCTACACCTTC
CASSPPGTPNYGYTF
>.|TRBD2|TRBJ2-3|TRBV5-1
TGCGCCAGCGGCTCGGGACTAGATTTCACAGATACGCAGTATTTT
CASGSGLDFTDTQYF
>.|.|TRBJ1-3|TRBV28
TGTGCCAGCAATCAGGGTACTGGAAACACCATATATTTT
CASNQGTGNTIYF
>.|.|TRBJ2-5|TRBV20-1
TGCAACGGTACGAAACAAGAGACCCAGTACTTC
CNGTKQETQYF
>.|.|TRBJ2-3|TRBV5-1
TGCGCCAGCAGCTCTGTGGAGGGAGACTTTACAGATACGCAGTATTTT
CASSSVEGDFTDTQYF
>many|TRBD1|TRBJ2-3|TRBV7-3
TGTGCCAGCAGCGCATCCGGGACAGGGACTTTGTCGGATACGCAGTATTTT
CASSASGTGTLSDTQYF
>.|.|TRBJ1-1|TRBV2
TGTGCCAGCAGTGAACAGGTAGGGAACACTGAAGCTTTCTTT
CASSEQVGNTEAFF
>.|TRBD2|TRBJ2-7|TRBV9
TGTGCCAGCAGCGTAACTAGCGGGAGATCCTACGAGCAGTACTTC
CASSVTSGRSYEQYF
>.|.|TRBJ1-5|TRBV27
TGTGCCAGCAGTCAGGGGCTGAGTCAGCCCCAGCATTTT
CASSQGLSQPQHF
>.|TRBD1|TRBJ1-5|TRBV28
TGTGCCAGCAGTTCGGGACAGGGTGTAGATCAGCCCCAGCATTTT
CASSSGQGVDQPQHF
>few|.|TRBJ2-1|TRBV7-9
TGTGCCAGCAGCCCAACTAGCAATGAGCAGTTCTTC
CASSPTSNEQFF
>.|TRBD2|TRBJ2-7|TRBV4-3
TGCGCCAGCAGCCAAGGTGGCCTAGCGGGAGTAAGTGAGCAGTACTTC
CASSQGGLAGVSEQYF
>.|TRBD1|TRBJ2-2|TRBV27
TGTGCCAGCAGCTGGACAGGGGGGAATCCCGGGGAGCTGTTTTTT
CASSWTGGNPGELFF
>.|.|TRBJ1-5|TRBV2
TGTGCCAGCAGCCCGCAGGGTGGCAATCAGCCCCAGCATTTT
CASSPQGGNQPQHF
>.|.|TRBJ1-3|TRBV9
TGTGCCAGCAGCGTTCGGGACTTCTCTGGAAACACCATATATTTT
CASSVRDFSGNTIYF
>.|TRBD2|TRBJ2-4|TRBV9
TGTGCCAGCAGCGTAGACGGGGAGGGCATTCAGTACTTC
CASSVDGEGIQYF
>.|.|TRBJ1-3|TRBV5-6
TGTGCCAGCAGCTTGGCACATACTGGAAACACCATATATTTT
CASSLAHTGNTIYF
>few|.|TRBJ1-1|TRBV6-5
TGTGCCAGCAGTCACGTCAGTGTGAACACTGAAGCTTTCTTT
CASSHVSVNTEAFF
>.|TRBD1|TRBJ2-7|TRBV7-6
TGTGCCAGCAGTATCCAATCCGGGACAGGGGACGGATACGAGCAGTACTTC
CASSIQSGTGDGYEQYF
>.|.|TRBJ2-3|TRBV18
TGTGCCAGCTCATCGGACTACTTAAACACAGATACGCAGTATTTT
CASSSDYLNTDTQYF
>.|.|TRBJ2-5|TRBV18
TGTGCCAGCTCACCCAGGGAAGAGACCCAGTACTTC
CASSPREETQYF
>.|TRBD2|TRBJ2-3|TRBV4-1
TGCGCCAGCAGCCTTGCCGGGACTAGCGGGAGATCGGCAGATACGCAGTATTTT
CASSLAGTSGRSADTQYF
>.|.|TRBJ1-2|TRBV7-9
TGTGCCAGCAGCATCCAACAGGGTATACGTTACGGCTACACCTTC
CASSIQQGIRYGYTF
>.|.|TRBJ1-1|TRBV29-1
TGCAGCGTTGACGGAGAAGGCCGATACGAAGCTTTCTTT
CSVDGEGRYEAFF
>.|.|TRBJ2-3|TRBV11-3
TGTGCCAGCAGCCCCCGCGGAACCACAGATACGCAGTATTTT
CASSPRGTTDTQYF
>once|TRBD1|TRBJ1-2|TRBV28
TGTGCCAGCAGTTTCTGGGGACAGGGCTACACCTTC
CASSFWGQGYTF
>.|TRBD1|TRBJ2-1|TRBV4-2
TGTGCCAGCAGCCAAGAACAGGGGAATGAGCAGTTCTTC
CASSQEQGNEQFF
>once|.|TRBJ1-3|TRBV28
TGTGCCAGCAGGAACGGCGGTGGAAACACCATATATTTT
CASRNGGGNTIYF
>.|TRBD2|TRBJ2-7|TRBV6-6
TGTGCCAGCAGACCACCGGGGGGTTACGAGCAGTACTTC
CASRPPGGYEQYF
>.|.|TRBJ1-1|TRBV2
TGTGCCGGGGGACTTCGGAACACTGAAGCTTTCTTT
CAGGLRNTEAFF
>.|.|TRBJ1-4|TRBV10-3
TGTGCCATAGCGTCAACTAATGAAAAACTGTTTTTT
CAIASTNEKLFF
>.|.|TRBJ1-5|TRBV4-1
TGCGCCAGCAGCCCGGACAGCACCTATAGCAATCAGCCCCAGCATTTT
CASSPDSTYSNQPQHF
>.|.|TRBJ1-3|TRBV6-5
TGTGCCAGCAGTAGGGGAAGTGAGGGACAAAACACCATATATTTT
CASSRGSEGQNTIYF
>.|TRBD1|TRBJ2-5|TRBV6-1
TGTGCCAGCAGTGACGGATCTGGGACAGTGACCCAGTACTTC
CASSDGSGTVTQYF